These 17 T cell receptor beta chains share one sample of origin, sequenced in a study of cytomegalovirus exposure and HLA in healthy donors. The PCR made use of 60 Vbeta and 13 Jbeta primers. Generated by immunoSEQ multiplex PCR, the TCRdb table keeps only in-frame clones and is missing some. Here the sample spans some 170,000 clones, 65% to 75% being singletons. Specimen: PBMCs. The receptor source for this set is a human donor in good health.

CDR3 protein: CASSPRPLGGREQYF. CDR3 sequence (DNA): TGTGCCAGCAGTCCTAGACCGTTGGGTGGGAGAGAGCAGTACTTC. The rearrangement uses TRBV27 and TRBJ2-7, with D possibly TRBD2 on 5 matching bases. Looked up from germline, CDR1 is MNHEY and CDR2 is SMNVEV (reference sequence). This CDR3 spans 15 amino acids. V was trimmed by 5 bases and J by 7 bases, leaving 21 bases between them.

The chain has TRBV19 and TRBJ2-3; D is perhaps TRBD2 (6 bases). The CDR3 extends over 15 amino acids. Germline values: CDR1 LNHDA, CDR2 SQIVND (reference sequence). V was trimmed by 10 bases and J by 1 base, leaving 18 bases between them. CDR3 amino acids: CATSGLRGGTDTQYF. The CDR3 nucleotides read TGTGCCACCTCCGGGTTGCGGGGCGGCACAGATACGCAGTATTTT.

The chain carries TRBV28 and TRBJ1-4; 7 positions match TRBD1. The CDR3 sequence is 15 residues long. Germline V lookup: CDR1 MDHEN, CDR2 SYDVKM. After removal of 5 bases from V and 7 bases from J, the junction contained 10 bases not matched to a gene. The CDR3: CASSPRTGESEKLFF. The DNA for the CDR3 is TGTGCCAGCAGTCCCCGGACAGGAGAGAGTGAAAAACTGTTTTTT.

The V gene is TRBV9, the J gene TRBJ2-2; D ambiguous. The CDR3 covers 16 residues. V dropped 0 bases and J dropped 0 bases, with 9 bases sitting between them. The germline V gene encodes CDR1 SGDLS and CDR2 YYNGEE. This CDR3 reads CASSVVATANTGELFF. The CDR3 region has the DNA TGTGCCAGCAGCGTAGTAGCAACCGCGAACACCGGGGAGCTGTTTTTT. Full variable domain (rest looked up from reference TRBV9 and TRBJ2-2): DSGVTQTPKHLITATGQRVTLRCSPRSGDLSVYWYQQSLDQGLQFLIQYYNGEERAKGNILERFSAQQFPDLHSELNLSSLELGDSALYFCASSVVATANTGELFFGEGSRLTVL.

The chain employs TRBV11-3 and TRBJ2-1; 8 nucleotides match TRBD2. Per the germline V gene, CDR1 is SGHNT and CDR2 is YENEEA. This CDR3 has 18 residues. V shed 0 bases and J 0 bases; nucleotides not matched to a gene: 7. CDR3 bases: TGTGCCAGCAGCTTAGACCTAGTAGCGGGGAGCTCCTACAATGAGCAGTTCTTC. It translates to CASSLDLVAGSSYNEQFF.

This clone showed up just a few times. The gene calls are TRBV5-6 and TRBJ1-2; a weak D match, TRBD1 (6 bases). This CDR3 is built from 15 residues. Germline CDR1 SGHDT, CDR2 YYEEEE. Trimming cost V 4 bases and J 8 bases, with 21 bases left between them. The CDR3 nucleotides read TGTGCCAGCAGCCTCACCGTGACAGGAAGTTACGGCTACACCTTC. Its translation is CASSLTVTGSYGYTF. The complete variable domain, with remaining parts taken from reference TRBV5-6 and TRBJ1-2, reads DAGVTQSPTHLIKTRGQQVTLRCSPKSGHDTVSWYQQALGQGPQFIFQYYEEEERQRGNFPDRFSGHQFPNYSSELNVNALLLGDSALYLCASSLTVTGSYGYTFGSGTRLTVV.

This chain links TRBV7-7 with TRBJ2-2; 13 positions match TRBD2. This CDR3 contains 16 residues. The germline V gene has CDR1 SSHAT and CDR2 FNYEAQ (reference sequence). In nucleotides, the CDR3 is TGTGCTGGCAGCCCACTAGCGGGGGGGCCTGTCGGGGAGCTGTTTTTT. This sequence encodes CAGSPLAGGPVGELFF.

Notes on this clone: Other DNA sequences of this sample code for an identical CDR3. The V and J genes are TRBV7-6 and TRBJ2-5; 11 bases are shared with TRBD2. Germline lookup yields CDR1 SGHVS and CDR2 FNYEAQ. The CDR3 runs to 15 residues. V gave up 5 bases and J gave up 5 bases; unmatched junction bases: 7. The DNA of the CDR3 is TGTGCCAGCAGCCTTAGCGGGGGGGCCCGGGAGACCCAGTACTTC. This codes for CASSLSGGARETQYF.

In its sample, this clone was seen a few times. V is TRBV10-3 and J is TRBJ1-6, with D possibly matching TRBD1 (6 bases). V lost 9 bases and J lost 8, with 11 bases in between. The CDR3 has 12 amino acids. Germline loops: CDR1 ENHRY, CDR2 SYGVKD. CDR3 region: CAIGRGDSPLHF. DNA for the CDR3: TGTGCCATTGGGAGGGGGGATTCACCCCTCCACTTT.

DNA of the CDR3: TGTGCCAGCAGTGATATAGGGGGCGAGCAGTACTTC. Translated, it gives CASSDIGGEQYF. The chain employs TRBV6-5 and TRBJ2-7, with D possibly TRBD1 on 6 matching bases. Trimming left V 5 bases short and J 6 bases short, with 11 bases between. CDR3 length: 12 amino acids. Per the germline V gene, CDR1 is MNHEY and CDR2 is SVGAGI.

This chain links TRBV19 with TRBJ1-1; 9 nucleotides line up with TRBD1. The CDR3 has 12 residues. Germline CDR1 LNHDA, CDR2 SQIVND (reference sequence). Trimming at V came to 6 bases and at J to 7 bases, leaving 3 bases not matched to a gene. The CDR3 DNA follows: TGTGCCAGTAGATTGGGACAGGGTGAAGCTTTCTTT. Translating it yields CASRLGQGEAFF.

This clone was counted a few times. This sequence joins TRBV6-4 and TRBJ2-2; 9 bases match TRBD1. The V segment lost 7 bases and the J segment 4 bases; nucleotides outside the gene matches: 7. The CDR3 extends over 15 amino acids. Looked up from germline, CDR1 is MRHNA and CDR2 is SNTAGT. For the CDR3, the DNA is TGTGCCAGCAAGAGACAGGGGGGGAGCACCGGGGAGCTGTTTTTT. Translated, it gives CASKRQGGSTGELFF.

The chain recombines TRBV27 with TRBJ2-5; 7 bases are shared with TRBD1. Germline trimming cut 2 bases from V and 1 base from J; bases unmatched to any gene: 4. Germline V gene data show CDR1 as MNHEY and CDR2 as SMNVEV (reference sequence). The CDR3 has 15 amino acids. CDR3 sequence reads: CASSLTGTAQETQYF. The CDR3 DNA sequence: TGTGCCAGCAGTTTAACTGGGACAGCCCAAGAGACCCAGTACTTC.

The gene calls are TRBV2 and TRBJ1-3, with TRBD1 matching over 7 bases. Germline trimming cut 3 bases from V and 3 bases from J; bases unmatched to any gene: 8. CDR1 SNHLY and CDR2 FYNNEI come from the germline V gene. CDR3 length: 16 residues. Here the CDR3 DNA reads TGTGCCAGCAGTGATTTGGACAGGTTGAATGGAAACACCATATATTTT. The encoded protein is CASSDLDRLNGNTIYF.

The chain carries TRBV15 and TRBJ1-2, with 7 bases identical to TRBD1. V lost 9 bases and J lost 5; bases outside the gene matches: 15. Germline V gene data show CDR1 as LNHNV and CDR2 as YYDKDF (reference sequence). This CDR3 spans 15 amino acids. CDR3 region: CATRDSLKDPYGYTF. CDR3 bases: TGTGCCACGCGGGACAGCCTGAAAGACCCATATGGCTACACCTTC.

V usage is TRBV5-6 and J usage is TRBJ2-7, with TRBD1 identical over 8 bases. After removal of 4 bases from V and 1 base from J, the junction contained 7 bases not matched to a gene. Germline V gives CDR1 SGHDT, CDR2 YYEEEE. The CDR3 runs to 15 residues. This CDR3 is CASSLGQGPSYEQYF. The CDR3 DNA reads as TGTGCCAGCAGCCTTGGACAGGGACCGTCCTACGAGCAGTACTTC.

The chain couples TRBV13 to TRBJ2-7; 8 nucleotides match TRBD1. V lost 6 bases and J lost 6; bases outside the gene matches: 7. The CDR3 length is 13 residues. Germline V CDR1 and CDR2: PRHDT, FYEKMQ (reference sequence). The CDR3 DNA is TGTGCCAGCAGTCCGACAGGGGCGGGCGAGCAGTACTTC. It encodes CASSPTGAGEQYF.